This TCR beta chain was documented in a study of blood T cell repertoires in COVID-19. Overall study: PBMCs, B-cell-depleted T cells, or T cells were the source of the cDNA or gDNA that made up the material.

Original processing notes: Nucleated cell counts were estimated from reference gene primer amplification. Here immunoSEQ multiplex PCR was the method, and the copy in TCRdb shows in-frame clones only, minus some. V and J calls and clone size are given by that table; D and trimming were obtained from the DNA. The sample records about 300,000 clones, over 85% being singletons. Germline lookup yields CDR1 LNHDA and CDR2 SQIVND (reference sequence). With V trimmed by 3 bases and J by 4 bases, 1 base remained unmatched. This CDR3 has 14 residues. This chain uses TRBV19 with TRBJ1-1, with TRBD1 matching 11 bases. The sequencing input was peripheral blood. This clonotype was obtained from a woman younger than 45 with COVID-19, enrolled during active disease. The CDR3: CASSMGTGGTEAFF. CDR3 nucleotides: TGTGCCAGTAGTATGGGGACAGGGGGCACTGAAGCTTTCTTT.